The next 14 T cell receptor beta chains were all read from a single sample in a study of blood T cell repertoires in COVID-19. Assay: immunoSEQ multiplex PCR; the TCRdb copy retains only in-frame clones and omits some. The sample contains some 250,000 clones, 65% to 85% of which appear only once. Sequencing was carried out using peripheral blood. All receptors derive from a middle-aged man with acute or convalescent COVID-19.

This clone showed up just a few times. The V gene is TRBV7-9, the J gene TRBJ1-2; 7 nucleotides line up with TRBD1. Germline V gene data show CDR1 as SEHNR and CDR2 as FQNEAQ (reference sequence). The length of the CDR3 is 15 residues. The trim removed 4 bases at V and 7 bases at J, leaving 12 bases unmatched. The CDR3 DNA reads TGTGCCAGCAGCTCAAGACAGGGAGGAGCGACTGGCTACACCTTC. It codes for CASSSRQGGATGYTF. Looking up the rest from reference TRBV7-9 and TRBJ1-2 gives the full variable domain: DTGVSQNPRHKITKRGQNVTFRCDPISEHNRLYWYRQTLGQGPEFLTYFQNEAQLEKSRLLSDRFSAERPKGSFSTLEIQRTEQGDSAMYLCASSSRQGGATGYTFGSGTRLTVV.

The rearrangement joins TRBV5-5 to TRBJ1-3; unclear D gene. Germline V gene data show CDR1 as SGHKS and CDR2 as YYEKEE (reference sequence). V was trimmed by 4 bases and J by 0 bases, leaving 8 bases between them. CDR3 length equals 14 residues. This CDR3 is CASSPAVSGNTIYF. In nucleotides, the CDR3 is TGTGCCAGCAGCCCAGCGGTCTCTGGAAACACCATATATTTT.

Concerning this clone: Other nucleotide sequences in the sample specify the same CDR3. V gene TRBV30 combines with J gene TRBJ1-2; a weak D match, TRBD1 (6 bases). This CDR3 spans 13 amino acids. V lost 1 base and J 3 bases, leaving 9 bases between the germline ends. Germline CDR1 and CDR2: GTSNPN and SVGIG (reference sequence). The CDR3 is CAWSARGDYGYTF. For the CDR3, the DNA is TGTGCCTGGAGTGCCAGGGGAGACTATGGCTACACCTTC. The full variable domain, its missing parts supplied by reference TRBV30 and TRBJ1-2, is SQTIHQWPATLVQPVGSPLSLECTVEGTSNPNLYWYRQAAGRGLQLLFYSVGIGQISSEVPQNLSASRPQDRQFILSSKKLLLSDSGFYLCAWSARGDYGYTFGSGTRLTVV.

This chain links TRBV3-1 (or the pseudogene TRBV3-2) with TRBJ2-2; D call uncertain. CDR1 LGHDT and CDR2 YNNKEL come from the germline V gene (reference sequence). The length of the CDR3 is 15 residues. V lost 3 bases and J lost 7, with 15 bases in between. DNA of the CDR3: TGTGCCAGCAGCCAGACCGGGTCCCTCGACGGGGAGCTGTTTTTT. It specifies CASSQTGSLDGELFF.

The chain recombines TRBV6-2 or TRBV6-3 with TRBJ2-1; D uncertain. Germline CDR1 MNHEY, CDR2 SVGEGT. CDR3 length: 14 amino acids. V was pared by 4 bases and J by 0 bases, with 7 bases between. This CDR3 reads CASSLTSSYNEQFF. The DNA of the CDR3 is TGTGCCAGCAGTTTAACGAGCTCCTACAATGAGCAGTTCTTC.

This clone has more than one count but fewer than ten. The CDR3 DNA sequence: TGTGCCAGCAGCTTAATAGCGGGTAGCACAGATACGCAGTATTTT. Its protein is CASSLIAGSTDTQYF. The chain uses TRBV7-3 and TRBJ2-3, with TRBD2 identical over 7 bases. CDR1 is SGHTA, CDR2 FQGTGA, per germline. V was clipped by 1 base and J by 0 bases; unmatched bases: 1. The CDR3 is 15 residues long.

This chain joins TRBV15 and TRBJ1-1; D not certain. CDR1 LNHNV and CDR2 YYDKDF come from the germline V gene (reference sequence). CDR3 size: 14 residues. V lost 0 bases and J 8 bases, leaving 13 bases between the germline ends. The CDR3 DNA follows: TGTGCCACCAGCAGAGAACAGCTGAACTTGGAAGCTTTCTTT. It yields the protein CATSREQLNLEAFF. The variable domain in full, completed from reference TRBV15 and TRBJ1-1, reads DAMVIQNPRYQVTQFGKPVTLSCSQTLNHNVMYWYQQKSSQAPKLLFHYYDKDFNNEADTPDNFQSRRPNTSFCFLDIRSPGLGDTAMYLCATSREQLNLEAFFGQGTRLTVV.

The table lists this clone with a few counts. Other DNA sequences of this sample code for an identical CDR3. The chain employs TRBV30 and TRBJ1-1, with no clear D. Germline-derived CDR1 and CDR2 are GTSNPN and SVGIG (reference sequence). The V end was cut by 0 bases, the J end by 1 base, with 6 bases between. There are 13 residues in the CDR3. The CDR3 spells CAWSVQRNTEAFF. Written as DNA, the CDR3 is TGTGCCTGGAGTGTACAAAGGAACACTGAAGCTTTCTTT.

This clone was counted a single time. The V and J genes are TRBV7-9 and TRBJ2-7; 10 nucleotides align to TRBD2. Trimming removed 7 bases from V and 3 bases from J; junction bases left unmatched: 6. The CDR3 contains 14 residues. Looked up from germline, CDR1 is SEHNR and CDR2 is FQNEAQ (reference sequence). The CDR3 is CASTRTSGHYEQYF. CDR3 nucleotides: TGTGCCAGCACCCGGACTAGCGGACACTACGAGCAGTACTTC.

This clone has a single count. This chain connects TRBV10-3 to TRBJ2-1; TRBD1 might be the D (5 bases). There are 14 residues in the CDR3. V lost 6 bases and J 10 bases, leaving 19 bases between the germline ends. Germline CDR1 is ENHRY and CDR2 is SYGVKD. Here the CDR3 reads CAISLTEYNEEQFF. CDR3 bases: TGTGCCATCAGCTTGACAGAGTACAATGAGGAGCAGTTCTTC.

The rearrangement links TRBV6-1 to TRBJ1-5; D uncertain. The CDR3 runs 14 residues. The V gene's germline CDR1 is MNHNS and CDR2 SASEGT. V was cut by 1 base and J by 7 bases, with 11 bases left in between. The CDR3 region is CASSEGNSGQPQHF. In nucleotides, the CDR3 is TGTGCCAGCAGTGAAGGGAACAGTGGACAGCCCCAGCATTTT.

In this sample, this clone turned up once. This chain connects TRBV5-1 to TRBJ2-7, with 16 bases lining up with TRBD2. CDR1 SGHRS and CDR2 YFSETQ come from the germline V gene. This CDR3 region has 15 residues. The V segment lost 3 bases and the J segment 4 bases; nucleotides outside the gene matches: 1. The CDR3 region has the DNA TGCGCCAGCAGCTCGGGACTAGCGGGAGGGTACGAGCAGTACTTC. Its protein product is CASSSGLAGGYEQYF.

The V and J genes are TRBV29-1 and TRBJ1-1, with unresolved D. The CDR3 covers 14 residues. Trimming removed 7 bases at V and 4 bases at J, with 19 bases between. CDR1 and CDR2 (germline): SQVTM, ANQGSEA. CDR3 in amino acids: CSAPNGEASTEAFF. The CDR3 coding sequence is TGCAGCGCCCCAAACGGGGAAGCGAGCACTGAAGCTTTCTTT.

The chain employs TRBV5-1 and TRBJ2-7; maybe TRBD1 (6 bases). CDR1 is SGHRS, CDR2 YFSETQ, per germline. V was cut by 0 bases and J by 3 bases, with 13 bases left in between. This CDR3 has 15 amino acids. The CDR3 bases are TGCGCCAGCAGCTTGGCCTCGGGACAATTCTACGAGCAGTACTTC. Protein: CASSLASGQFYEQYF.